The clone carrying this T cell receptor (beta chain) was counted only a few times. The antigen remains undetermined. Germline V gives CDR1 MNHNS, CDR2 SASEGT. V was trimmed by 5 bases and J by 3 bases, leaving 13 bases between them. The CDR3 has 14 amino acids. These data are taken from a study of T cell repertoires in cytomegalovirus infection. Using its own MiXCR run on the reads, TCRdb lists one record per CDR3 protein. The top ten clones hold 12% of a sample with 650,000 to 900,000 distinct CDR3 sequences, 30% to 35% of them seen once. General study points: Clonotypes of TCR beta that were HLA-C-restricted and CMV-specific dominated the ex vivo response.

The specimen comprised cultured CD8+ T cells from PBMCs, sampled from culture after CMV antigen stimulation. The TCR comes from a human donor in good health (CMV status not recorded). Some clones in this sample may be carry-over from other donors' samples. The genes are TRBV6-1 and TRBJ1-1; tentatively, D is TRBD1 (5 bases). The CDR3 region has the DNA TGTGCCAGCAGTCGGGACGGGTTTGACACTGAAGCTTTCTTT. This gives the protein CASSRDGFDTEAFF.